The 30 T cell receptor beta chains given below trace back to one sample, sequenced in a study of cytomegalovirus exposure and HLA in healthy donors. Primers included in the PCR were 60 Vbeta and 13 Jbeta primers. Clones were read by immunoSEQ multiplex PCR, and TCRdb kept only the in-frame ones, dropping some. This table holds about 170,000 clones, 73% found once. The sample taken for sequencing was PBMCs. Receptors originate from a woman under 30 in good health and CMV-seropositive.

This clone was seen a few times. This chain uses TRBV9 with TRBJ2-2, with a weak D call TRBD1 (6 bases). V was pared by 4 bases and J by 6 bases, with 7 bases between. The CDR3 length is 12 residues. Germline CDR1 is SGDLS and CDR2 is YYNGEE. The CDR3 DNA reads TGTGCCAGCAGCTCAGGGGCCGGGGAGCTGTTTTTT. It codes for CASSSGAGELFF.

The chain has TRBV11-3 and TRBJ2-3; TRBD1 might be the D (6 bases). CDR3 length: 14 residues. Trimming left V 5 bases short and J 6 bases short, with 15 bases between. Germline CDR1 and CDR2: SGHNT and YENEEA. This CDR3 reads CASSPGPQGDTQYF. In DNA, the CDR3 is TGTGCCAGCAGCCCTGGACCGCAGGGGGATACGCAGTATTTT. Full variable domain (missing parts from reference TRBV11-3 and TRBJ2-3): EAGVVQSPRYKIIEKKQPVAFWCNPISGHNTLYWYLQNLGQGPELLIRYENEEAVDDSQLPKDRFSAERLKGVDSTLKIQPAELGDSAVYLCASSPGPQGDTQYFGPGTRLTVL.

This chain links TRBV7-8 with TRBJ2-1; D perhaps matches TRBD2 (7 bases). Germline V gene data show CDR1 as SGHVS and CDR2 as FQNEAQ. This CDR3 comprises 13 residues. Trimming removed 1 base from V and 8 bases from J, with 9 bases in between. The CDR3 here is CASSLGGGYEQFF. The CDR3 nucleotides are TGTGCCAGCAGCTTAGGCGGGGGCTATGAGCAGTTCTTC.

J is TRBJ1-5 and V is TRBV5-4, with a possible D match to TRBD1 (6 bases). Germline V gene sequence: CDR1 SGHNT, CDR2 YYREEE (reference sequence). CDR3 length: 15 amino acids. The V end lost 5 bases, the J end lost 0 bases, and 12 bases lay between the germline ends. As DNA, the CDR3 is TGTGCCAGCAGTTTGCAGGGGAATAGCAATCAGCCCCAGCATTTT. This encodes CASSLQGNSNQPQHF.

Note on this clone: A junction end diverges from the germline sequence, so it may reflect a read error. The same CDR3 also results from other DNA sequences found in this sample. V is TRBV19 and J is TRBJ2-7; D remains unclear. The CDR3 consists of 15 residues. CDR1 is LNHDA, CDR2 SQIVND, per germline (reference sequence). The CDR3 coding sequence is TGTGCCAGTAGTATAGATGACTCAGTATCCTATGAGCAGTACTTC. The encoded protein is CASSIDDSVSYEQYF.

The chain is built from TRBV25-1 and TRBJ2-7, with 9 bases fitting TRBD1. V lost 6 bases to trimming and J lost 6 bases; unmatched junction nucleotides: 6. The CDR3 is 13 residues long. Germline loops: CDR1 MGHDK, CDR2 SYGVNS. The CDR3 reads CASRGTGLGEQYF. CDR3 coding DNA: TGTGCCAGCAGAGGGACAGGGCTGGGCGAGCAGTACTTC.

The chain uses TRBV25-1 and TRBJ2-5; TRBD1 aligns across 9 bases. The CDR3 is 12 amino acids. With 10 bases clipped from V and 4 bases from J, the junction kept 4 bases outside the gene matches. CDR1 is MGHDK, CDR2 SYGVNS, per germline. The CDR3: CATLDRGETQYF. In DNA form, the CDR3 reads TGTGCCACCCTGGACAGGGGAGAGACCCAGTACTTC.

The chain combines TRBV4-2 with TRBJ1-3; D might be TRBD1 (6 bases). The CDR3 has 18 amino acids. V dropped 0 bases and J dropped 0 bases, with 15 bases sitting between them. The germline gives CDR1 LGHNA, CDR2 YNFKEQ. For the CDR3, the DNA is TGTGCCAGCAGCCAAGATCCCAGGGGCGAAATCTCTGGAAACACCATATATTTT. Translated, it gives CASSQDPRGEISGNTIYF.

The chain joins TRBV20-1 to TRBJ2-3, with unresolved D. Trimming shortened V by 7 bases and J by 1 base, and 3 bases separated the two germline ends. This CDR3 is 10 amino acids long. CDR1 is DFQATT and CDR2 is SNEGSKA in the germline V gene (reference sequence). CDR3 protein: CSGGTDTQYF. DNA of the CDR3: TGCAGTGGAGGCACAGATACGCAGTATTTT.

The chain links TRBV4-1 to TRBJ2-6; TRBD2 is a possible D gene (7 bases). This CDR3 is built from 14 residues. Germline-derived CDR1 and CDR2 are MGHRA and YSYEKL. V lost 6 bases and J lost 4, with 10 bases in between. Here the CDR3 DNA reads TGCGCCAGCAGGGGGGGGACAGGGGCCAACGTCCTGACTTTC. It specifies CASRGGTGANVLTF.

Only a few counts were recorded for this clone. The chain employs TRBV6-5 and TRBJ1-1; 7 nucleotides line up with TRBD1. Looked up from germline, CDR1 is MNHEY and CDR2 is SVGAGI. The trim removed 4 bases at V and 3 bases at J, leaving 2 bases unmatched. The CDR3 length is 13 residues. The CDR3 DNA reads TGTGCCAGCAGTTTCGGACAGGACACTGAAGCTTTCTTT. Amino acid sequence: CASSFGQDTEAFF.

This chain uses TRBV5-1 with TRBJ2-5; perhaps TRBD2 as D (7 bases). Germline CDR1 reads SGHRS; CDR2 reads YFSETQ. The length of the CDR3 is 14 residues. The ends were cut back, 2 bases at V and 1 base at J, with 9 bases in the middle. Written as DNA, the CDR3 is TGCGCCAGCAGCTTTAGGGGGGGCCAAGAGACCCAGTACTTC. Its translation: CASSFRGGQETQYF.

The rearrangement joins TRBV18 to TRBJ1-1; maybe TRBD1 (5 bases). The CDR3 loop spans 15 amino acids. Trimming left V 6 bases short and J 5 bases short, with 19 bases between. Germline V CDR1 and CDR2: KGHSH, LQKENI. In DNA, the CDR3 is TGTGCCAGCTCCCCGATTCAGGGATATCCAACTGAAGCTTTCTTT. Translating gives CASSPIQGYPTEAFF.

The V and J genes are TRBV5-1 and TRBJ2-5, with 10 bases identical to TRBD2. The V segment lost 3 bases and the J segment 0 bases; nucleotides outside the gene matches: 2. Germline CDR1 and CDR2: SGHRS and YFSETQ. CDR3 length: 15 residues. The CDR3 coding sequence is TGCGCCAGCAGCTCCGGGACTAGCGACCAAGAGACCCAGTACTTC. As protein: CASSSGTSDQETQYF.

The CDR3 coding sequence is TGTGCCAGCAACTTGGCCGGGACAGGGGCCGAGCAGTACTTC. Translation gives CASNLAGTGAEQYF. This chain links TRBV7-8 with TRBJ2-7; the match to TRBD1 covers 10 bases. CDR3 length: 14 amino acids. Unmatched junction bases numbered 9, after V lost 7 bases and J lost 6 bases. From germline, CDR1 is SGHVS and CDR2 FQNEAQ.

In its sample, this clone was seen a few times. The CDR3 loop is CASSLLAQGGLNEKLFF. CDR3 DNA sequence: TGTGCCAGCAGCTTATTAGCTCAGGGGGGACTTAATGAAAAACTGTTTTTT. This rearrangement joins TRBV7-9 to TRBJ1-4; 7 bases fit TRBD1. Germline-derived CDR1 and CDR2 are SEHNR and FQNEAQ (reference sequence). This CDR3 contains 17 residues. Germline trimming cut 2 bases from V and 4 bases from J; bases unmatched to any gene: 10.

The chain carries TRBV30 and TRBJ2-3; 7 bases are a match to TRBD2. Germline lookup yields CDR1 GTSNPN and CDR2 SVGIG (reference sequence). Trimming cost V 4 bases and J 1 base; bases outside gene matches: 14. The CDR3 sequence is 17 residues long. Here the CDR3 DNA reads TGTGCCTGGACCAGGTATTATCGGGGGGTTGGCACAGATACGCAGTATTTT. Protein product: CAWTRYYRGVGTDTQYF.

The chain uses TRBV7-6 and TRBJ2-1, with 11 bases that match TRBD2. Germline lookup yields CDR1 SGHVS and CDR2 FNYEAQ. This CDR3 is 15 amino acids long. The J segment lost 6 bases and the V segment lost 5 bases, leaving 6 bases of the junction unmatched. The CDR3 coding sequence is TGTGCCAGCAGCCAACTAGCGGGGGCCTTCAATGAGCAGTTCTTC. Its translation: CASSQLAGAFNEQFF.

This clone was recorded a few times. The gene calls are TRBV13 and TRBJ2-7, with D tentatively TRBD1 (6 bases). Trimming shortened V by 5 bases and J by 1 base, and 9 bases separated the two germline ends. The CDR3 totals 13 residues. CDR1 and CDR2 from the germline V gene are PRHDT and FYEKMQ (reference sequence). The CDR3 nucleotides are TGTGCCAGCAGCCCGGACAGTTCCTACGAGCAGTACTTC. It encodes CASSPDSSYEQYF.

This clone came up once. The rearrangement uses TRBV15 and TRBJ2-5; 7 bases fit TRBD1. V shed 0 bases and J 5 bases; nucleotides not matched to a gene: 3. This CDR3 comprises 14 residues. CDR1 and CDR2 (germline): LNHNV, YYDKDF (reference sequence). The DNA for the CDR3 is TGTGCCACCAGCAGAGACAGGGGGTTGGAGACCCAGTACTTC. Protein product: CATSRDRGLETQYF.

The V gene is TRBV7-2, the J gene TRBJ1-1; perhaps TRBD1 as D (5 bases). The CDR3 has 14 residues. The germline CDR1 and CDR2 sequences are SGHTA and FQGNSA. Trimming removed 3 bases at V and 1 base at J, with 9 bases between. In DNA form, the CDR3 reads TGTGCCAGCAGCTTCAGACAGACGAACACTGAAGCTTTCTTT. Amino acids: CASSFRQTNTEAFF.

This chain connects TRBV7-2 to TRBJ1-4, with 8 positions matching TRBD1. CDR1 is SGHTA and CDR2 is FQGNSA in the germline V gene. V lost 5 bases to trimming and J lost 6 bases; unmatched junction nucleotides: 5. The CDR3 covers 14 residues. The CDR3 DNA follows: TGTGCCAGCAGCCCCAGGGGGCTGGATGAAAAACTGTTTTTT. Protein product: CASSPRGLDEKLFF.

The V and J genes are TRBV27 and TRBJ2-2, with D maybe TRBD1 (5 bases). The V end was cut by 8 bases, the J end by 6 bases, with 22 bases between. The CDR3 length is 16 residues. Germline CDR1 MNHEY, CDR2 SMNVEV (reference sequence). The CDR3 DNA sequence: TGTGCCAGCGGACCCTCGCAAGCCCTAGGGGCCGGGGAGCTGTTTTTT. Translated: CASGPSQALGAGELFF.

The chain recombines TRBV2 with TRBJ1-1; 10 positions agree with TRBD1. Germline-derived CDR1 and CDR2 are SNHLY and FYNNEI. This CDR3 region has 13 residues. V shed 7 bases and J 7 bases; nucleotides not matched to a gene: 6. CDR3 in DNA: TGTGCCAGCACCAGGGACAGGGGTGGTGAAGCTTTCTTT. It is translated as CASTRDRGGEAFF.

J is TRBJ1-3 and V is TRBV7-9; the D is unclear. The germline V and J ends were trimmed by 7 bases and 2 bases, with 21 bases remaining between them. Germline assignment: CDR1 SEHNR and CDR2 FQNEAQ (reference sequence). The CDR3 has 17 amino acids. CDR3 in DNA: TGTGCCAGCAACACAAAGGCGGAGAGACGGGCTGGAAACACCATATATTTT. This translates into CASNTKAERRAGNTIYF.

The chain links TRBV5-1 to TRBJ2-7, with 8 bases lining up with TRBD1. V lost 4 bases, J lost 3 bases, and 12 bases stayed unmatched. CDR3 size: 16 residues. Germline-derived CDR1 and CDR2 are SGHRS and YFSETQ. CDR3 in amino acids: CASSLTLGTGVYEQYF. The DNA for the CDR3 is TGCGCCAGCAGCCTAACGTTGGGGACAGGAGTCTACGAGCAGTACTTC.

This chain joins TRBV27 and TRBJ1-6; D remains unclear. CDR1 is MNHEY and CDR2 is SMNVEV in the germline V gene (reference sequence). The CDR3 consists of 13 residues. The germline V and J ends were trimmed by 6 bases and 9 bases, with 12 bases remaining between them. The CDR3 loop is CASRAWASSPLHF. CDR3 coding DNA: TGTGCCAGCAGGGCTTGGGCAAGTTCACCCCTCCACTTT.

The J gene is TRBJ2-3, the V gene TRBV18, with D maybe TRBD2 (5 bases). Trimming shortened V by 1 base and J by 5 bases, and 7 bases separated the two germline ends. The germline V gene encodes CDR1 KGHSH and CDR2 LQKENI. CDR3 size: 13 residues. The CDR3 DNA follows: TGTGCCAGCTCACCACGAGAGGGAGATACGCAGTATTTT. This encodes CASSPREGDTQYF.

The V gene is TRBV6-1, the J gene TRBJ1-6; 7 bases match TRBD1. The CDR3 spans 13 residues. The germline V gene has CDR1 MNHNS and CDR2 SASEGT. The junction had 1 base not matched to a gene; V was cut back by 6 bases and J by 5 bases. CDR3 nucleotide sequence: TGTGCCAGCAGCGGACAGGATAATTCACCCCTCCACTTT. Residues: CASSGQDNSPLHF.

This clone was counted a few times. V is TRBV15 and J is TRBJ2-2; 8 bases are a match to TRBD2. Germline V gene lookup returns CDR1 LNHNV and CDR2 YYDKDF (reference sequence). J gave up 4 bases and V 4 bases, and 2 bases lay outside the gene matches. The length of the CDR3 is 14 residues. This chain's CDR3 is CATSKAGGTGELFF. The CDR3 bases are TGTGCCACCAGCAAGGCGGGAGGCACCGGGGAGCTGTTTTTT. Using reference TRBV15 and TRBJ2-2 for the parts outside the CDR3, the full variable domain is DAMVIQNPRYQVTQFGKPVTLSCSQTLNHNVMYWYQQKSSQAPKLLFHYYDKDFNNEADTPDNFQSRRPNTSFCFLDIRSPGLGDTAMYLCATSKAGGTGELFFGEGSRLTVL.